This T cell receptor (beta chain) was obtained from a study of T-cell reconstitution after alpha-beta-depleted transplantation in children. The CDR3 sequence is 13 residues long. CDR1 is LGHDT and CDR2 is YNNKEL in the germline V gene (reference sequence). Between the trimmed V and J ends, which lost 5 bases and 7 bases, there was a span of 12 bases. Using unique molecular identifiers, the investigators prepared the TCRbeta library. TCRdb processed the PCR reads anew with MiXCR; each CDR3 protein has one entry. The sample contains 220,000 or so distinct CDR3 sequences, 6.5% to 10% of which appear only once.

The source is a male patient under 18 who had a stem cell transplant for acute lymphoblastic leukemia, so the T cells may come from the graft donor. The chain combines TRBV3-1 with TRBJ1-5, with D unresolved. The specimen comprised PBMCs, mostly from graft donor cells, sampled 180 days after TCRalphabeta/CD19-depleted stem cell transplant. This CDR3 is CASSYDLDQPQHF. The DNA for the CDR3 is TGTGCCAGCAGCTATGACCTGGACCAGCCCCAGCATTTT.